This TCR beta chain was sequenced during a study of blood T cell repertoires in COVID-19. The CDR3 contains 15 residues. V gave up 4 bases and J gave up 6 bases, with 16 bases separating them. The germline V gene encodes CDR1 SNHLY and CDR2 FYNNEI. Original analysis: Quantification of nucleated cells was approximated via reference gene primer amplification. Some clones are missing from TCRdb's copy, which holds only in-frame ones; the method was immunoSEQ multiplex PCR. The D gene and trimming were derived from the DNA, and the V and J assignments and clone size from that table. The data show tens of thousands of clones, with around 79% seen just once and nearly 25% held by the top ten.

The V and J genes are TRBV2 and TRBJ2-1; the D gene is possibly TRBD2 (6 bases). The sequence derives from a human donor in a cohort sampled during active COVID-19. The sequencing input was peripheral blood. This CDR3 is CASSVRARDSNEQFF. CDR3 sequence (DNA): TGTGCCAGCAGTGTACGGGCCCGGGACTCCAATGAGCAGTTCTTC.